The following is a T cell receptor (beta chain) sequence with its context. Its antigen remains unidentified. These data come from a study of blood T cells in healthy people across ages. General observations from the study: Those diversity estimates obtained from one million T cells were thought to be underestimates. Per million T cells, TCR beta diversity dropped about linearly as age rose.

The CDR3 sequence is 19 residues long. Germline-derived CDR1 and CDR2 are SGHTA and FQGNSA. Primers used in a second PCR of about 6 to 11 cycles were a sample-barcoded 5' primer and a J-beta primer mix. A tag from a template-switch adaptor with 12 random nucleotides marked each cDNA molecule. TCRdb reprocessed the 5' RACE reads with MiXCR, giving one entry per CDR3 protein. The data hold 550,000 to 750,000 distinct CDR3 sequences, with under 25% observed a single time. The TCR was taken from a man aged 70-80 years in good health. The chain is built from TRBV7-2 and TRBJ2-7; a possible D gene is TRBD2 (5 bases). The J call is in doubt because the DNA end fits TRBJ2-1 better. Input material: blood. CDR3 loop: CASSLRATFRQDSYNEQFF. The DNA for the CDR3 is TGTGCCAGCAGCTTGAGGGCCACATTCCGACAAGACTCCTACAATGAGCAGTTCTTC.